This T cell receptor beta chain emerged from a study of T cell responses to AZD1222 COVID-19 vaccine. Study outcomes and limitations: After two AZD1222 doses, spike-specific TCR breadth and depth rose versus day 0. Donors were mostly white British, more females; clonal diversity possibly underestimated.

Comments on this clone: What it recognizes is unknown.

Here immunoSEQ multiplex PCR was the method, and the copy in TCRdb shows in-frame clones only, minus some. The data contain about 96,000 clones, about 89% of them singletons. The specimen was peripheral blood, collected on day 0 of AZD1222 vaccination. This sequence was found in an adult in good health.

In DNA, the CDR3 is TGTGCCACTACTCAGGGGGCCGGCGCAGATACGCAGTATTTT. Amino acid sequence: CATTQGAGADTQYF. The chain links TRBV2 to TRBJ2-3; 8 nucleotides agree with TRBD1. The CDR3 has 14 amino acids. Germline assignment: CDR1 SNHLY and CDR2 FYNNEI. Losses at the gene ends were 10 bases for V and 4 bases for J; bases not matched to a gene: 10.